Presented here are 2 T cell receptor beta chains from one specimen sequenced in a study of T cells in Graves' hyperthyroidism and ophthalmopathy. TCR beta CDR3 regions were amplified from RNA transcripts. During a first-round RT-PCR of the TCR CDR3, the HTBI primer set was used. TCRdb called the multiplex PCR reads again in MiXCR, with one record for every CDR3 protein. The sample consists of about 720,000 distinct CDR3 sequences, 18% of them appearing once. The sample consisted of blood. Source of these receptors: a woman aged 50 to 60 with Graves' hyperthyroidism that later progressed to Graves' ophthalmopathy.

The chain links TRBV4-2 to TRBJ2-2, with D uncertain. CDR1 LGHNA and CDR2 YNFKEQ come from the germline V gene. The CDR3 runs to 17 residues. V lost 4 bases and J lost 4, with 19 bases in between. The CDR3 here is CASSLPQFAGGTGELFF. The CDR3 DNA reads TGTGCCAGCAGCCTTCCTCAGTTCGCAGGCGGCACCGGGGAGCTGTTTTTT.

This clonotype appeared many times. The gene calls are TRBV12-3 or TRBV12-4 and TRBJ2-7; no firm D call. The germline V and J ends were trimmed by 5 bases and 4 bases, with 9 bases remaining between them. The CDR3 runs 12 residues. CDR3 DNA: TGTGCCAGCAGTCAGGACCGGTACGAGCAGTACTTC. Translating gives CASSQDRYEQYF.